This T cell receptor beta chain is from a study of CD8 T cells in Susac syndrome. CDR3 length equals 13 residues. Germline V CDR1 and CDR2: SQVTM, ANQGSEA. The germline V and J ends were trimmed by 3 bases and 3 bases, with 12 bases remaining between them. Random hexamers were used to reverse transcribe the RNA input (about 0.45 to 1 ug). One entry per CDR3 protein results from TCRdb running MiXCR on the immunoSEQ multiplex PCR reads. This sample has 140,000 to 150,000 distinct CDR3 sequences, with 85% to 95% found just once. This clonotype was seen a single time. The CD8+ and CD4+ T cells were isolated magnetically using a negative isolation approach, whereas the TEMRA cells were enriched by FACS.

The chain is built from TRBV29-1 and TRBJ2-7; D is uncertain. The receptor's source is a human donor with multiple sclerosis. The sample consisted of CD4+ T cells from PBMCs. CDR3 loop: CSVELQLNYEQYF. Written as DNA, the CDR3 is TGCAGCGTTGAGCTTCAGTTAAACTACGAGCAGTACTTC.